The 29 T cell receptor beta chains listed next were all sequenced from one sample in a study of blood T cells in healthy people across ages. PCR was performed a second time for 7 to 11 cycles using a sample-barcoded 5' primer and a J-beta primer mix. TCRdb called the 5' RACE reads again in MiXCR, with one record for every CDR3 protein. The table has approximately 580,000 distinct CDR3 sequences, more than 20% seen once. This sample was shared with a second study, whose subject was T cells of mothers and their children.

Sequencing was done on a sample of blood. Receptor source: a boy younger than 18 in good health.

The V and J genes are TRBV11-2 and TRBJ2-3; D may be TRBD2 (7 bases). Trimming cost V 9 bases and J 5 bases, with 12 bases left between them. Germline lookup yields CDR1 SGHAT and CDR2 FQNNGV. The CDR3 has 12 residues. For the CDR3, the DNA is TGTGCCAGTGGGGGGGGCAGAGATACGCAGTATTTT. Protein: CASGGGRDTQYF.

The chain links TRBV12-3 or TRBV12-4 to TRBJ2-7; TRBD1 agrees at 9 bases. This CDR3 spans 20 amino acids. The V and J ends lost 3 bases and 2 bases, in that order; junction bases with no gene match: 20. The CDR3 here is CASSFRPPTWTGEITYEQYF. As DNA, the CDR3 is TGTGCCAGCAGTTTCCGTCCCCCAACCTGGACAGGGGAAATAACCTACGAGCAGTACTTC.

This chain links TRBV7-9 with TRBJ1-4; D not certain. V shed 2 bases and J shed 6 bases, with 4 bases lying between them. This CDR3 region has 12 residues. Germline CDR1 is SEHNR and CDR2 is FQNEAQ (reference sequence). CDR3 DNA: TGTGCCAGCAGCTTAATTGATGAAAAACTGTTTTTT. Protein sequence: CASSLIDEKLFF.

This clonotype was found many times. CDR3 in amino acids: CAISDKPGNTGELFF. CDR3 nucleotide sequence: TGTGCCATCAGTGACAAGCCAGGGAATACCGGGGAGCTGTTTTTT. The V and J genes are TRBV10-3 and TRBJ2-2, with D tentatively TRBD1 (5 bases). Germline CDR1 reads ENHRY; CDR2 reads SYGVKD. This CDR3 contains 15 residues. The germline V and J ends were trimmed by 3 bases and 5 bases, with 13 bases remaining between them.

This clonotype occurred a few times. The V call is TRBV9, the J call TRBJ2-2, with 10 nucleotides matching TRBD2. Germline CDR1 SGDLS, CDR2 YYNGEE. The CDR3 is made up of 17 amino acids. J gave up 7 bases and V 5 bases, and 14 bases lay outside the gene matches. CDR3 nucleotide sequence: TGTGCCAGCAGTACCCCCGAGGAGCGGGAGGGTCGCGGGGAGCTGTTTTTT. It yields the protein CASSTPEEREGRGELFF.

This chain joins TRBV20-1 and TRBJ2-3; unclear D gene. Trimming removed 6 bases from V and 1 base from J, with 17 bases in between. Looked up from germline, CDR1 is DFQATT and CDR2 is SNEGSKA (reference sequence). The CDR3 is 15 residues long. For the CDR3, the DNA is TGCAGTGCGGTCGAAGCGACGCAAGGCACAGATACGCAGTATTTT. Translating gives CSAVEATQGTDTQYF.

This clonotype was recorded many times. The DNA is left out, because the CDR3 cannot be placed on it with certainty; the CDR3 is given as TCRdb lists it. This chain joins TRBV27 and TRBJ2-3. The germline V gene encodes CDR1 MNHEY and CDR2 SMNVEV (reference sequence). The CDR3 contains 16 residues when both ends are counted. The CDR3 is CASSFLAVPSTDTQYF.

V and J are TRBV18 and TRBJ1-1, with D perhaps TRBD1 (6 bases). There are 15 residues in the CDR3. Germline V CDR1 and CDR2: KGHSH, LQKENI. V shed 3 bases and J shed 6 bases, with 17 bases lying between them. The CDR3: CASSPSLQGRAEAFF. For the CDR3, the DNA is TGTGCCAGCTCACCTTCACTGCAGGGGCGCGCTGAAGCTTTCTTT.

Concerning this clonotype: This may stem from a read error, because a much larger clone lies one nucleotide away. This chain joins TRBV4-3 and TRBJ2-4, with D possibly TRBD2 on 6 matching bases. The germline V gene has CDR1 LGHNA and CDR2 YSLEER. The CDR3 length is 16 residues. Trimming stripped 1 base from V and 7 bases from J, with 17 bases between. The CDR3 here is CASSQGRTGVGNIQYF. The DNA of the CDR3 is TGCGCCAGCAGCCAAGGTCGGACGGGGGTTGGGAACATTCAGTACTTC.

In its sample, this clonotype was seen a few times. The chain is built from TRBV28 and TRBJ2-2; 10 nucleotides align to TRBD1. The V and J ends lost 8 bases and 1 base, in that order; junction bases with no gene match: 1. Germline assignment: CDR1 MDHEN and CDR2 SYDVKM. This CDR3 has 14 residues. The CDR3 loop reads CASGQGVNTGELFF. In DNA form, the CDR3 reads TGTGCCAGCGGACAGGGGGTGAACACCGGGGAGCTGTTTTTT.

CDR3 sequence: CASSLFGLGRSDTQYF. The CDR3 nucleotides are TGTGCCAGCAGCCTCTTCGGACTCGGCCGATCAGATACGCAGTATTTT. The V and J genes are TRBV7-2 and TRBJ2-3; D is perhaps TRBD2 (5 bases). The germline V gene has CDR1 SGHTA and CDR2 FQGNSA. The V end lost 5 bases, the J end lost 4 bases, and 19 bases lay between the germline ends. This CDR3 is 16 amino acids long.

The rearrangement joins TRBV28 to TRBJ2-1; 7 nucleotides agree with TRBD2. The J segment lost 3 bases and the V segment lost 5 bases, leaving 10 bases of the junction unmatched. CDR1 MDHEN and CDR2 SYDVKM come from the germline V gene. This CDR3 has 16 amino acids. This CDR3 is CASSPRWAGVYNEQFF. The CDR3 DNA follows: TGTGCCAGCAGTCCACGATGGGCGGGAGTCTACAATGAGCAGTTCTTC.

This chain links TRBV3-1 with TRBJ2-2; 8 nucleotides align to TRBD1. V lost 2 bases, J lost 0 bases, and 5 bases stayed unmatched. CDR3 size: 17 residues. Germline CDR1 is LGHDT and CDR2 is YNNKEL (reference sequence). In DNA, the CDR3 is TGTGCCAGCAGCCAATTCCAGGGGGCGTCGAACACCGGGGAGCTGTTTTTT. Its translation is CASSQFQGASNTGELFF.

Details on this clonotype: Given a much more abundant clone one base away, this may be a read error. The chain employs TRBV7-2 and TRBJ1-2; D not certain. This CDR3 has 13 amino acids. CDR1 and CDR2 (germline): SGHTA, FQGNSA. CDR3 coding DNA: TGTGCCAGCAGCTTAGGTCAGAAGCTTGTGCCGGTCTTC. It yields the protein CASSLGQKLVPVF.

A few counts support this clonotype. V is TRBV4-1 and J is TRBJ2-1; D is uncertain. The CDR3 loop spans 13 amino acids. Germline loops: CDR1 MGHRA, CDR2 YSYEKL. Trimming stripped 1 base from V and 10 bases from J, with 11 bases between. As DNA, the CDR3 is TGCGCCAGCAGCCAAGTTATGGTCGAGGAGCAGTTCTTC. This gives the protein CASSQVMVEEQFF.

The chain employs TRBV28 and TRBJ2-7; D is unclear. Per germline, CDR1 MDHEN and CDR2 SYDVKM. Trimming left V 7 bases short and J 4 bases short, with 17 bases between. The CDR3 loop spans 14 amino acids. CDR3: CASNMDGLRYEQYF. In DNA, the CDR3 is TGTGCCAGCAATATGGACGGGCTGCGTTACGAGCAGTACTTC.

This clonotype appeared a few times. J is TRBJ2-3 and V is TRBV7-2; TRBD2 is a possible D gene (5 bases). CDR3 length equals 14 residues. Germline V lookup: CDR1 SGHTA, CDR2 FQGNSA. V was shortened by 2 bases and J by 6 bases, with 12 bases between the two germline ends. The CDR3 here is CASSLSASGDTQYF. DNA for the CDR3: TGTGCCAGCAGCTTATCCGCCAGCGGTGATACGCAGTATTTT.

This clonotype has more than one count but fewer than ten. V gene TRBV7-2 combines with J gene TRBJ2-3; D is undetermined. Germline assignment: CDR1 SGHTA and CDR2 FQGNSA. The CDR3 is 12 amino acids. V was cut by 3 bases and J by 15 bases, with 16 bases left in between. CDR3 loop: CASSFPAAPPYF. The CDR3 DNA reads as TGTGCCAGCAGCTTCCCGGCCGCTCCGCCATATTTT.

The CDR3 bases are TGTGCCATCACATCAGGACTAGACGAGACCCAGTACTTC. This codes for CAITSGLDETQYF. This sequence joins TRBV10-3 and TRBJ2-5; 7 bases are shared with TRBD2. The CDR3 consists of 13 residues. CDR1 and CDR2 from the germline V gene are ENHRY and SYGVKD. V trimming: 7 bases; J trimming: 5 bases; junction bases outside the gene matches: 7.

This chain uses TRBV4-3 with TRBJ2-2, with D maybe TRBD1 (6 bases). There are 16 residues in the CDR3. The V end was cut by 0 bases, the J end by 2 bases, with 10 bases between. Germline V CDR1 and CDR2: LGHNA, YSLEER. The CDR3 DNA reads as TGCGCCAGCAGCCAAGATAAGGGGACAAACACCGGGGAGCTGTTTTTT. Amino acid sequence: CASSQDKGTNTGELFF.

The chain is built from TRBV11-2 and TRBJ2-7; possibly TRBD2 for D (6 bases). The germline gives CDR1 SGHAT, CDR2 FQNNGV. The CDR3 contains 16 residues. Trimming shortened V by 5 bases and J by 3 bases, and 20 bases separated the two germline ends. CDR3 in amino acids: CASSLIAGLPSYEQYF. In nucleotides, the CDR3 is TGTGCCAGCAGCCTCATCGCGGGACTCCCGAGCTACGAGCAGTACTTC.

The rearrangement uses TRBV28 and TRBJ2-3; D is undetermined. This CDR3 comprises 13 residues. V dropped 2 bases and J dropped 2 bases, with 5 bases sitting between them. Germline CDR1 reads MDHEN; CDR2 reads SYDVKM. The CDR3 is CASSLHSTDTQYF. CDR3 coding DNA: TGTGCCAGCAGTTTACATTCCACAGATACGCAGTATTTT.

A few counts support this clonotype. V usage is TRBV10-3 and J usage is TRBJ1-1; the D is unclear. The V end lost 0 bases, the J end lost 7 bases, and 6 bases lay between the germline ends. This CDR3 comprises 12 residues. Germline CDR1 reads ENHRY; CDR2 reads SYGVKD. Here the CDR3 DNA reads TGTGCCATCAGTGAGTCCTCCTTTGAAGCTTTCTTT. Its translation is CAISESSFEAFF.

The V gene is TRBV28, the J gene TRBJ2-3; D may be TRBD1 or TRBD2 (5 bases each). The CDR3 contains 16 residues. The germline V and J ends were trimmed by 5 bases and 4 bases, with 19 bases remaining between them. Germline CDR1 MDHEN, CDR2 SYDVKM. The CDR3 loop is CASSRTQGRGSDTQYF. CDR3 DNA sequence: TGTGCCAGCAGTCGCACCCAGGGAAGAGGGTCAGATACGCAGTATTTT.

The chain links TRBV3-1 to TRBJ2-5; TRBD2 agrees at 10 bases. TRBJ2-1 explains the end of the DNA better; the J call may be wrong. This CDR3 has 16 amino acids. Germline CDR1 reads LGHDT; CDR2 reads YNNKEL (reference sequence). Here the CDR3 DNA reads TGTGCCAGCAGCGTCGTAGCGGGGGGAAGGAACAATGAGCAGTTCTTC. This codes for CASSVVAGGRNNEQFF.

This clonotype occurred a few times. The V call is TRBV20-1, the J call TRBJ2-3; TRBD2 matches at 12 bases. Germline lookup yields CDR1 DFQATT and CDR2 SNEGSKA (reference sequence). V dropped 5 bases and J dropped 5; count of bases not matched to a gene: 14. The CDR3 is 17 residues long. CDR3 DNA sequence: TGCAGTGCTGGAGGTCGGCTAGCGGGGGGGCCAGGAGATACGCAGTATTTT. Translated, it gives CSAGGRLAGGPGDTQYF.

The chain recombines TRBV20-1 with TRBJ2-2, with TRBD1 identical over 8 bases. CDR3 size: 16 residues. V lost 0 bases and J lost 4; bases outside the gene matches: 7. The germline V gene encodes CDR1 DFQATT and CDR2 SNEGSKA (reference sequence). The CDR3 sequence: CSARDLGQAGTGELFF. In DNA form, the CDR3 reads TGCAGTGCTAGAGATCTGGGACAGGCGGGCACCGGGGAGCTGTTTTTT.

This clonotype was counted only a few times. The gene calls are TRBV5-5 and TRBJ2-3; D is possibly TRBD1 (6 bases). This CDR3 has 12 amino acids. The germline V and J ends were trimmed by 3 bases and 8 bases, with 10 bases remaining between them. The germline CDR1 and CDR2 sequences are SGHKS and YYEKEE (reference sequence). The CDR3 DNA reads TGTGCCAGCAGCTGGGGGCGGGTTACGCAGTATTTT. Translating gives CASSWGRVTQYF. Using reference TRBV5-5 and TRBJ2-3 for the parts outside the CDR3, the full variable domain is DAGVTQSPTHLIKTRGQQVTLRCSPISGHKSVSWYQQVLGQGPQFIFQYYEKEERGRGNFPDRFSARQFPNYSSELNVNALLLGDSALYLCASSWGRVTQYFGPGTRLTVL.

The chain couples TRBV7-9 to TRBJ2-5; the D gene is possibly TRBD2 (6 bases). Germline values: CDR1 SEHNR, CDR2 FQNEAQ (reference sequence). V was cut by 5 bases and J by 2 bases, with 12 bases left in between. The CDR3 is 14 amino acids. In DNA, the CDR3 is TGTGCCAGCAGCCGACTAGGAACGCAAGAGACCCAGTACTTC. Encoded protein: CASSRLGTQETQYF.